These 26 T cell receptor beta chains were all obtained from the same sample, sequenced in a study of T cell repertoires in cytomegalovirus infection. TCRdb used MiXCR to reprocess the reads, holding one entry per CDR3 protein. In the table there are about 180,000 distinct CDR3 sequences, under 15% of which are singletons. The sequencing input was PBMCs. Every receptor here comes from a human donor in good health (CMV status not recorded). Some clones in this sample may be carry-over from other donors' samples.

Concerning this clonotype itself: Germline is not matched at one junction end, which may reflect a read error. The chain's CDR3 is CSSSLAGGQVYEQYF. DNA for the CDR3: TGTTCCAGCAGTTTAGCGGGAGGGCAAGTCTACGAGCAGTACTTC. The V gene is TRBV28, the J gene TRBJ2-7; the match to TRBD2 covers 11 bases. Germline assignment: CDR1 MDHEN and CDR2 SYDVKM. CDR3 length: 15 residues.

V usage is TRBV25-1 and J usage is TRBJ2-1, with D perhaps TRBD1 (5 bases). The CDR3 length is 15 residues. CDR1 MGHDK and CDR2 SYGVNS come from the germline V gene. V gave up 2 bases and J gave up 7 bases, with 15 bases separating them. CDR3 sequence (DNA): TGTGCCAGCAGTGAAGGTCGTAAAGGGGTGAATGAGCAGTTCTTC. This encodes CASSEGRKGVNEQFF.

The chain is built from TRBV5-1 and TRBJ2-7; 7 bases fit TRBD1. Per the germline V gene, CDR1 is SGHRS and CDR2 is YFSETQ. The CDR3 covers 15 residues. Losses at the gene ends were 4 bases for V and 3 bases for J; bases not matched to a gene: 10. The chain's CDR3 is CASSLRTGQVYEQYF. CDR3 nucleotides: TGCGCCAGCAGCCTCCGGACAGGTCAGGTCTACGAGCAGTACTTC.

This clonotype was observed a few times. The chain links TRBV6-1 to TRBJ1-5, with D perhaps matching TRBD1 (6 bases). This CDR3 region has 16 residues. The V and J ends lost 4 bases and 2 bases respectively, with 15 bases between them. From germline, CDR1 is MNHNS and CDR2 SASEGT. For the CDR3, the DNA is TGTGCCAGCAGTGCCAATCTACAGGGACGCAATCAGCCCCAGCATTTT. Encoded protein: CASSANLQGRNQPQHF.

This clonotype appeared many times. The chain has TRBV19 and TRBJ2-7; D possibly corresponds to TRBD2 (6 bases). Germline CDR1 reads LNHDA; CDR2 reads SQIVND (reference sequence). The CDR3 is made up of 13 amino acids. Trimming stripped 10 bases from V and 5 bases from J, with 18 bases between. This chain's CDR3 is CATARRGVDEQYF. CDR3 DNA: TGTGCCACTGCCCGGAGGGGAGTGGACGAGCAGTACTTC.

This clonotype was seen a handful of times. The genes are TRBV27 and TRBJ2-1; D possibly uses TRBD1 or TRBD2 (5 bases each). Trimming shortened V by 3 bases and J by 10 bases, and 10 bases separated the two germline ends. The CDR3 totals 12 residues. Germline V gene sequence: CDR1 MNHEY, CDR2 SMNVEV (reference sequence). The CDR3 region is CASSFGDGEQFF. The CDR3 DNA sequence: TGTGCCAGCAGTTTTGGGGACGGGGAGCAGTTCTTC.

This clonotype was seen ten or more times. CDR3 protein: CASSPGTWSYEQYF. DNA of the CDR3: TGTGCCAGCAGCCCCGGGACATGGAGCTACGAGCAGTACTTC. This chain connects TRBV7-3 to TRBJ2-7; D might be TRBD1 (6 bases). This CDR3 has 14 residues. The V end was cut by 5 bases, the J end by 3 bases, with 14 bases between. Germline V gene lookup returns CDR1 SGHTA and CDR2 FQGTGA. Full variable domain (missing parts from reference TRBV7-3 and TRBJ2-7): GAGVSQTPSNKVTEKGKYVELRCDPISGHTALYWYRQSLGQGPEFLIYFQGTGAADDSGLPNDRFFAVRPEGSVSTLKIQRTERGDSAVYLCASSPGTWSYEQYFGPGTRLTVT.

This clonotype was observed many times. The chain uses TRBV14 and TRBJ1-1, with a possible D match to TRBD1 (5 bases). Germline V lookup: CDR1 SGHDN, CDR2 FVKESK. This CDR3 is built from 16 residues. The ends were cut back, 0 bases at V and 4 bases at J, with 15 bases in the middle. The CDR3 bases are TGTGCCAGCAGCCAAGATGGGGGACCACACGTCACTGAAGCTTTCTTT. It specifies CASSQDGGPHVTEAFF. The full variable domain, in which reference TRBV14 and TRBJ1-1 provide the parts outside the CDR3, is EAGVTQFPSHSVIEKGQTVTLRCDPISGHDNLYWYRRVMGKEIKFLLHFVKESKQDESGMPNNRFLAERTGGTYSTLKVQPAELEDSGVYFCASSQDGGPHVTEAFFGQGTRLTVV.

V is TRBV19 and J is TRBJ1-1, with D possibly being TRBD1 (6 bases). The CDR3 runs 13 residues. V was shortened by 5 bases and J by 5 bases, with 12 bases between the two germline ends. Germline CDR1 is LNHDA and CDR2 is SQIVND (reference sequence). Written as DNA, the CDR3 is TGTGCCAGTAGTGGGGGGCGAGCAACTGAAGCTTTCTTT. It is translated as CASSGGRATEAFF.

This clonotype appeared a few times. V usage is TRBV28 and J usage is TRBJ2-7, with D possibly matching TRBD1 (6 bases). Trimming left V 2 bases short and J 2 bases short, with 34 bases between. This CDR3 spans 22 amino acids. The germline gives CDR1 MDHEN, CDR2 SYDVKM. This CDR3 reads CASSLPHPDQREPGVDTYEQYF. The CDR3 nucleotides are TGTGCCAGCAGTTTACCCCACCCAGATCAACGCGAGCCAGGGGTCGATACCTACGAGCAGTACTTC.

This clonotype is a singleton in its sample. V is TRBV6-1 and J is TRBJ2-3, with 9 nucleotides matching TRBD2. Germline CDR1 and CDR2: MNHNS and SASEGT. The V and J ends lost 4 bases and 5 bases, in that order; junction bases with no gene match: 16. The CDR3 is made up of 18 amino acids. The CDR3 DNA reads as TGTGCCAGCAGTGTTTTAGCGGGGGATACCTTCGGAGGAGATACGCAGTATTTT. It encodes CASSVLAGDTFGGDTQYF.

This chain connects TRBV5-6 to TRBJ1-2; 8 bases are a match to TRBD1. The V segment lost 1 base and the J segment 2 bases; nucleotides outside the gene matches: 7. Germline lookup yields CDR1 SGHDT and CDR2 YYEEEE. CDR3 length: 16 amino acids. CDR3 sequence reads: CASSLQGAGVNYGYTF. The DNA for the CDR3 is TGTGCCAGCAGCTTGCAGGGGGCGGGGGTCAACTATGGCTACACCTTC.

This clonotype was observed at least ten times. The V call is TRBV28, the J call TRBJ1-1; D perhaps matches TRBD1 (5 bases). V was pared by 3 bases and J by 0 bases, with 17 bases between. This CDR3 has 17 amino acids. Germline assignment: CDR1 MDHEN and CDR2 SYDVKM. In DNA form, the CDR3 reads TGTGCCAGCAGTTTCAGGGTGAGCAACCCAGTGAACACTGAAGCTTTCTTT. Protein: CASSFRVSNPVNTEAFF.

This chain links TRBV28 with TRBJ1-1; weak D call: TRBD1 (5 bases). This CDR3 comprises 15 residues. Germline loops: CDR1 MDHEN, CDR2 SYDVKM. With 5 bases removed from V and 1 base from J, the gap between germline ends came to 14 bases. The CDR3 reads CASSPSGLRNTEAFF. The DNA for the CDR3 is TGTGCCAGCAGTCCTTCGGGACTTCGGAACACTGAAGCTTTCTTT.

The CDR3 coding sequence is TGTGCCACCAGCAGAAGGGGCAGCTGGGGCACTGAAGCTTTCTTT. Translation gives CATSRRGSWGTEAFF. This sequence joins TRBV15 and TRBJ1-1; D possibly corresponds to TRBD1 (5 bases). Germline loops: CDR1 LNHNV, CDR2 YYDKDF (reference sequence). The CDR3 contains 15 residues. Trimming removed 2 bases from V and 4 bases from J, with 14 bases in between.

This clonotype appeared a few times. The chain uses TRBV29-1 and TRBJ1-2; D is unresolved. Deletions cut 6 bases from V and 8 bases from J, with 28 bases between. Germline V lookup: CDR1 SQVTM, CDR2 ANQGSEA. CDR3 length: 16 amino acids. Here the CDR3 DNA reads TGCAGCGTACCTAATCGCCAATCGAGTGGGCATCGGGGCTACACCTTC. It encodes CSVPNRQSSGHRGYTF.

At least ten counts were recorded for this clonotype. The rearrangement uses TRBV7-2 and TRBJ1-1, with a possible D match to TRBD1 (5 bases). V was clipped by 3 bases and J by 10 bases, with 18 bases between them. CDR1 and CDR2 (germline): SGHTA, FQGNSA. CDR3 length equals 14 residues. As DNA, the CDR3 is TGTGCCAGCAGCTTGGCCACAGGCCCGGTGATAGCTTTCTTT. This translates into CASSLATGPVIAFF.

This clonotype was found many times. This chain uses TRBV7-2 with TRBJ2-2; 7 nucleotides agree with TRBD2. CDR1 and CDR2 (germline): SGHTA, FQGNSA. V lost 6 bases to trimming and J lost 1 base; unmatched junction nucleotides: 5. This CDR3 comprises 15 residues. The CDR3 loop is CASRPSGKNTGELFF. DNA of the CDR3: TGTGCCAGCAGACCTAGCGGAAAGAACACCGGGGAGCTGTTTTTT.

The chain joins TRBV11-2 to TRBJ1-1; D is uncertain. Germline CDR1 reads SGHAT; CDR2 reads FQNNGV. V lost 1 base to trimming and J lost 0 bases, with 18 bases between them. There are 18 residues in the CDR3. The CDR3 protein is CASSLGSPEDSMNTEAFF. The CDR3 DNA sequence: TGTGCCAGCAGCTTAGGTAGTCCGGAAGATAGCATGAACACTGAAGCTTTCTTT.

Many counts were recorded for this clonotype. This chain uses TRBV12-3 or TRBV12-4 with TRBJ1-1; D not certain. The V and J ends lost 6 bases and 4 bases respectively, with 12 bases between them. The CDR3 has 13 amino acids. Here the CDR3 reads CASSPEGFTEAFF. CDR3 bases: TGTGCCAGCAGCCCCGAAGGTTTCACTGAAGCTTTCTTT.

The CDR3 protein is CSAREGTLAADTQYF. CDR3 coding DNA: TGCAGTGCTAGAGAAGGCACCCTGGCCGCAGATACGCAGTATTTT. The rearrangement links TRBV20-1 to TRBJ2-3; D is unresolved. Germline V gene lookup returns CDR1 DFQATT and CDR2 SNEGSKA (reference sequence). The CDR3 spans 15 residues. Trimming pared 0 bases from V and 4 bases from J, leaving 14 bases between.

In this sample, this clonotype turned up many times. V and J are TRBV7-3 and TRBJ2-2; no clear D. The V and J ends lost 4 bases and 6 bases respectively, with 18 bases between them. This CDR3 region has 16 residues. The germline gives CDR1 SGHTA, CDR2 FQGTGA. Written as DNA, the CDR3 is TGTGCCAGCAGCTCGAAGCCCCGGGCATACTCCGGGGAGCTGTTTTTT. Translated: CASSSKPRAYSGELFF.

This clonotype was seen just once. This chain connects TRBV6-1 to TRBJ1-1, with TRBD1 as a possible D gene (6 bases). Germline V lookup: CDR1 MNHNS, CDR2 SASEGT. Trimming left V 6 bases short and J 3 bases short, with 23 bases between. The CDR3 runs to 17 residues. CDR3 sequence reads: CASRHTGSSGSYTEAFF. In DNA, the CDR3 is TGTGCCAGCAGGCATACAGGGAGCAGTGGATCGTACACTGAAGCTTTCTTT.

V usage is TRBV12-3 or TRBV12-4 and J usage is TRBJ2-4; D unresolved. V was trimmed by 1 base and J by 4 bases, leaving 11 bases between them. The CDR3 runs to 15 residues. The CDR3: CASSLEQVGKNIQYF. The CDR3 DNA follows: TGTGCCAGCAGTTTAGAGCAAGTTGGTAAAAACATTCAGTACTTC.

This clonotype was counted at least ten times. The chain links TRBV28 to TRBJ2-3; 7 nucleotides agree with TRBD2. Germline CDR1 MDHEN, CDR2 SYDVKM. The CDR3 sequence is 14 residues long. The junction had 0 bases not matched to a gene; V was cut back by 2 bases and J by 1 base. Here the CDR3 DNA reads TGTGCCAGCAGTTTACTAGCGGGCACAGATACGCAGTATTTT. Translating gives CASSLLAGTDTQYF.

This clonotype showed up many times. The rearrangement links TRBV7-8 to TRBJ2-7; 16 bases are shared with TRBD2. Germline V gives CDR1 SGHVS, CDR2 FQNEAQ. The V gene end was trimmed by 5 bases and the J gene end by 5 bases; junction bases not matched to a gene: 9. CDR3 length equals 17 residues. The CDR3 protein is CASSRGTSGGASHEQYF. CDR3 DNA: TGTGCCAGCAGCCGCGGGACTAGCGGGGGGGCCAGCCACGAGCAGTACTTC.